This T cell receptor beta chain emerged from a study of blood T cell repertoires in COVID-19 (dated by TCRdb to the early 2020s). Looking at the study overall: Samples covering the acute and convalescent phases of COVID-19 were provided by collaborators in the United States, Italy and Spain. The prospective study material was composed of cDNA or gDNA derived from T cells, B-cell-depleted T cells, or PBMCs. Deeply sampled blood TCRbeta repertoires from subjects exposed to, actively infected with, or recovered from COVID-19 were included in the dataset. The repertoires were made available in a free public database intended to serve as a resource for research on the immune response to SARS-CoV-2. The samples were drawn from the first 160 participants of the ongoing ImmuneRACE study and from over a thousand subjects provided by 6 global collaborators. A de-identified subject ID, COVID-19 status, age in years and sex were almost always included in the sample metadata. Where available, HLA class I and class II types were taken from metadata supplied by the sample provider and were not determined by assay-based typing.

Each collaborating institution followed its own protocols to collect whole blood in K2EDTA tubes. For TCRbeta analysis, collaborators shipped samples as frozen whole blood, isolated PBMCs, or DNA extracted from either of those sample types. In its sample, this clone was seen once. Its antigen is not yet known. No per-base quality is available; no much larger clone lies one base away. TCRbeta CDR3 regions were amplified from genomic DNA using the immunoSEQ Assay, a bias-controlled multiplex PCR. As for how the authors treated the data: Within the assay, amplification of reference gene primers was used to estimate how many nucleated cells each sample contained. To quantify the absolute abundance of each unique TCRbeta CDR3 rearrangement, sequence reads were collapsed and filtered. Productive Simpson clonality was computed per sample as the square root of Simpson's diversity index over productive rearrangements. TCRdb took this table from immuneACCESS and kept in-frame rearrangements with V and J called. Such tables lack part of the clones; where checked against another copy, unresolved V genes explain under half of the gap, and the rest is unexplained. D and trimming come from the DNA, and the V and J calls and clone size come from that table. Counted in this sample were about 140,000 clones; over 70% of them appeared once. The leading ten clones occupy around 1.7% of the sample.

At the junction V is shortened by 6 bases and J by 0 bases; bases outside the gene matches: 4. In the germline V gene, CDR1 corresponds to MNHEY and CDR2 to SVGAGI. The CDR3 spans 14 residues, from the cysteine through the phenylalanine. This entry keeps only the CDR3 DNA: 42 bases, framed from base 1. Overall study outcomes, separate from this receptor: The quantity of clinical and demographic metadata differed by source and by participant and was supplied without curation.

Sequencing input: peripheral blood. The V and J segments used are TRBV6-5 and TRBJ2-7, with TRBD1 identical over 8 junction bases. The clonotype originates from a woman between 45 and 60 years old with acute or convalescent COVID-19. The CDR3 here reads CASSSDRDSYEQYF. The DNA reads as follows: TGTGCCAGCAGCTCGGACAGGGACTCCTACGAGCAGTACTTC.